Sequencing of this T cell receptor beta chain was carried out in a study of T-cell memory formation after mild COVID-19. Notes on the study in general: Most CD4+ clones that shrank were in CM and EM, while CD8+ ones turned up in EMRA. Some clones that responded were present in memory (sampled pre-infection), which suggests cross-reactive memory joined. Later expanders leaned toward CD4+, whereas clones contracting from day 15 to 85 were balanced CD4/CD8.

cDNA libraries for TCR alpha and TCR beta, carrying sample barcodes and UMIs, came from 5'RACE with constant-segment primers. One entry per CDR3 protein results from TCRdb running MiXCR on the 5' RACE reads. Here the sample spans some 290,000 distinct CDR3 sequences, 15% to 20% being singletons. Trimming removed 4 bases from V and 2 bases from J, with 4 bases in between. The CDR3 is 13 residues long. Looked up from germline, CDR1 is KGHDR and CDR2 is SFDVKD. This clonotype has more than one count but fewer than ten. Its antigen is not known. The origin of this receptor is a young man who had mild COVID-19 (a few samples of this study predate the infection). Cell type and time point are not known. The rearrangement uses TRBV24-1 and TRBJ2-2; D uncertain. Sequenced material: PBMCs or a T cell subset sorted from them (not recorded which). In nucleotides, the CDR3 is TGTGCCACCAGTGAGGGCAACACCGGGGAGCTGTTTTTT. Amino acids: CATSEGNTGELFF.